The 12 T cell receptor beta chains given below trace back to one sample, sequenced in a study of OX40 agonist ivuxolimab in advanced cancers. Assay: immunoSEQ multiplex PCR; the TCRdb copy retains only in-frame clones and omits some. In the table there are 55,000 to 70,000 clones, around four fifths of which are singletons. The specimen comprised CD4+ or CD8+ T cells sorted from blood, sampled in a trial of the OX40 agonist ivuxolimab. The receptors were gathered from an adult with an advanced solid tumor such as melanoma, head and neck, liver or kidney cancer.

V and J are TRBV2 and TRBJ2-5; weak D call: TRBD2 (5 bases). V shed 7 bases and J shed 5 bases, with 17 bases lying between them. The CDR3 runs to 14 residues. Germline assignment: CDR1 SNHLY and CDR2 FYNNEI. This CDR3 reads CASILEPRRETQYF. CDR3 DNA sequence: TGTGCCAGCATCCTGGAACCACGGAGGGAGACCCAGTACTTC.

In nucleotides, the CDR3 is TGTGCCAGCAGTCCCCTGTCTAAGAGGGATGAGCAGTTCTTC. This codes for CASSPLSKRDEQFF. This chain links TRBV6-5 with TRBJ2-1; weak D call: TRBD2 (5 bases). V lost 5 bases to trimming and J lost 8 bases, with 16 bases between them. The CDR3 totals 14 residues. Germline CDR1 is MNHEY and CDR2 is SVGAGI.

The gene calls are TRBV4-3 and TRBJ1-3; D possibly corresponds to TRBD1 (6 bases). Germline V lookup: CDR1 LGHNA, CDR2 YSLEER. With 0 bases removed from V and 4 bases from J, the gap between germline ends came to 13 bases. The CDR3 length is 16 residues. For the CDR3, the DNA is TGCGCCAGCAGCCAAGATAGGGGGGCGCGAGGAAACACCATATATTTT. This sequence encodes CASSQDRGARGNTIYF.

The J gene is TRBJ2-5, the V gene TRBV5-1, with 9 positions matching TRBD1. The CDR3 contains 16 residues. V shed 2 bases and J 5 bases; nucleotides not matched to a gene: 10. Germline lookup yields CDR1 SGHRS and CDR2 YFSETQ. In DNA, the CDR3 is TGCGCCAGCAGCTTCGAACAGGGGGCATCTGGGGAGACCCAGTACTTC. Residues: CASSFEQGASGETQYF. Filled out from reference TRBV5-1 and TRBJ2-5, the complete variable domain reads KAGVTQTPRYLIKTRGQQVTLSCSPISGHRSVSWYQQTPGQGLQFLFEYFSETQRNKGNFPGRFSGRQFSNSRSEMNVSTLELGDSALYLCASSFEQGASGETQYFGPGTRLLVL.

V is TRBV2 and J is TRBJ2-2; weak D call: TRBD2 (5 bases). V was shortened by 5 bases and J by 3 bases, with 13 bases between the two germline ends. CDR3 length equals 15 residues. Germline lookup yields CDR1 SNHLY and CDR2 FYNNEI. CDR3 DNA sequence: TGTGCCAGCAGTTCCGAGGGTTCCGACACCGGGGAGCTGTTTTTT. Translating it yields CASSSEGSDTGELFF.

This sequence joins TRBV28 and TRBJ2-6; no reliable D call. V was cut by 4 bases and J by 0 bases, with 10 bases left in between. From germline, CDR1 is MDHEN and CDR2 SYDVKM. The CDR3 extends over 16 amino acids. CDR3 sequence: CASSSGPFSGANVLTF. DNA of the CDR3: TGTGCCAGCAGTTCTGGGCCATTCTCTGGGGCCAACGTCCTGACTTTC.

In this sample, this clone turned up a few times. CDR3 region: CASSLVGRVGETQYF. The CDR3 DNA sequence: TGTGCCAGCAGCTTAGTAGGCCGGGTGGGGGAGACCCAGTACTTC. The V and J genes are TRBV11-3 and TRBJ2-5; D gene uncertain. The germline CDR1 and CDR2 sequences are SGHNT and YENEEA. V lost 1 base to trimming and J lost 5 bases, with 14 bases between them. The CDR3 has 15 amino acids.

This rearrangement joins TRBV7-3 to TRBJ2-7; no clear D gene. The CDR3 is 13 residues long. V dropped 2 bases and J dropped 7 bases, with 12 bases sitting between them. Germline loops: CDR1 SGHTA, CDR2 FQGTGA. The CDR3 reads CASSLRPAGEQYF. DNA for the CDR3: TGTGCCAGCAGCTTACGACCCGCCGGGGAGCAGTACTTC.

V usage is TRBV7-9 and J usage is TRBJ1-1; no clear D gene. CDR1 SEHNR and CDR2 FQNEAQ come from the germline V gene (reference sequence). The V and J ends lost 5 bases and 0 bases respectively, with 13 bases between them. The CDR3 loop spans 15 amino acids. The CDR3 is CASSVVVGMNTEAFF. CDR3 nucleotide sequence: TGTGCCAGCAGCGTAGTTGTAGGAATGAACACTGAAGCTTTCTTT. Complete variable domain (other parts from reference TRBV7-9 and TRBJ1-1): DTGVSQNPRHKITKRGQNVTFRCDPISEHNRLYWYRQTLGQGPEFLTYFQNEAQLEKSRLLSDRFSAERPKGSFSTLEIQRTEQGDSAMYLCASSVVVGMNTEAFFGQGTRLTVV.

The chain recombines TRBV9 with TRBJ1-1, with 7 bases matching TRBD1. V lost 4 bases, J lost 3 bases, and 15 bases stayed unmatched. This CDR3 is 17 amino acids long. Germline CDR1 reads SGDLS; CDR2 reads YYNGEE. The CDR3 sequence is CASSPPTGKGADTEAFF. The CDR3 DNA sequence: TGTGCCAGCAGCCCTCCGACAGGGAAGGGGGCGGACACTGAAGCTTTCTTT.

This clone was counted a few times. The chain combines TRBV28 with TRBJ1-4; D is possibly TRBD1 (6 bases). Per germline, CDR1 MDHEN and CDR2 SYDVKM. The CDR3 contains 16 residues. The V end was cut by 3 bases, the J end by 3 bases, with 14 bases between. CDR3 in DNA: TGTGCCAGCAGTTTCGGACAGACTACCCCTAATGAAAAACTGTTTTTT. Protein product: CASSFGQTTPNEKLFF.

J is TRBJ1-5 and V is TRBV5-6; TRBD1 might be the D (6 bases). Trimming took off 1 base at V and 7 bases at J, with 9 bases between the two ends. The CDR3 spans 13 residues. CDR1 SGHDT and CDR2 YYEEEE come from the germline V gene. The CDR3 here is CASSLPRGQPQHF. In DNA form, the CDR3 reads TGTGCCAGCAGCTTGCCAAGGGGGCAGCCCCAGCATTTT.